These 14 T cell receptor beta chains originate from one sample sequenced in a study of CD8+ T cells in alopecia areata. Extracted RNA was reverse transcribed, and the resulting cDNA served as sequencing template. Here immunoSEQ multiplex PCR was the method, and the copy in TCRdb shows in-frame clones only, minus some. The sample includes tens of thousands of clones, 60% seen only once; the top ten take over 15%. Specimen: CD8+ T cells sorted from blood, collected at week 0. These receptors came from a human donor with alopecia areata.

The chain is built from TRBV29-1 and TRBJ2-1; 9 positions agree with TRBD2. The V gene end was trimmed by 2 bases and the J gene end by 4 bases; junction bases not matched to a gene: 3. The length of the CDR3 is 14 residues. Germline CDR1 reads SQVTM; CDR2 reads ANQGSEA. CDR3 protein: CSVELAGRYNEQFF. The CDR3, as DNA: TGCAGCGTTGAACTAGCGGGAAGGTACAATGAGCAGTTCTTC.

V and J are TRBV6-5 and TRBJ1-1; D gene ambiguous. The V gene's germline CDR1 is MNHEY and CDR2 SVGAGI. This CDR3 has 12 residues. Trimming stripped 6 bases from V and 7 bases from J, with 12 bases between. CDR3 residues: CASSSGGLEAFF. The CDR3 bases are TGTGCCAGCAGCTCAGGTGGGCTTGAAGCTTTCTTT.

This chain links TRBV5-6 with TRBJ1-2, with a tentative D call TRBD1 (5 bases). Germline CDR1 and CDR2: SGHDT and YYEEEE. Trimming left V 4 bases short and J 4 bases short, with 14 bases between. The CDR3 runs 14 residues. DNA of the CDR3: TGTGCCAGCAGCCCTTCGGGACGGCGCTATGGCTACACCTTC. This codes for CASSPSGRRYGYTF. Filled out from reference TRBV5-6 and TRBJ1-2, the complete variable domain reads DAGVTQSPTHLIKTRGQQVTLRCSPKSGHDTVSWYQQALGQGPQFIFQYYEEEERQRGNFPDRFSGHQFPNYSSELNVNALLLGDSALYLCASSPSGRRYGYTFGSGTRLTVV.

At least ten counts were recorded for this clone. Other DNA variants within this sample encode the same CDR3. This chain uses TRBV12-5 with TRBJ1-1; D remains unclear. Germline assignment: CDR1 LGHNT and CDR2 FRNRAP. The CDR3 is 14 residues long. V was shortened by 1 base and J by 3 bases, with 9 bases between the two germline ends. The CDR3 DNA reads as TGTGCTAGTGGTTTGGGTTTAGGAGACACTGAAGCTTTCTTT. Protein: CASGLGLGDTEAFF.

A few counts support this clone. This rearrangement joins TRBV29-1 to TRBJ2-1; the match to TRBD2 covers 8 bases. The V gene end was trimmed by 7 bases and the J gene end by 4 bases; junction bases not matched to a gene: 12. The CDR3 spans 15 residues. Germline-derived CDR1 and CDR2 are SQVTM and ANQGSEA. CDR3 in amino acids: CSAGPGLGGYNEQFF. The CDR3, as DNA: TGCAGCGCCGGGCCGGGACTAGGCGGATACAATGAGCAGTTCTTC.

Here the CDR3 DNA reads TGTGCCAGCAGTTGGGGACTGTCGAGCTACGAGCAGTACTTC. This sequence encodes CASSWGLSSYEQYF. This chain uses TRBV27 with TRBJ2-7, with D possibly matching TRBD2 (6 bases). CDR3 length equals 14 residues. The germline CDR1 and CDR2 sequences are MNHEY and SMNVEV (reference sequence). Between the trimmed V and J ends, which lost 4 bases and 3 bases, there was a span of 13 bases.

The V call is TRBV6-6, the J call TRBJ2-1; 9 nucleotides line up with TRBD2. The CDR3 consists of 15 residues. Germline CDR1 MNHNY, CDR2 SVGAGI (reference sequence). V dropped 5 bases and J dropped 4; count of bases not matched to a gene: 6. The CDR3 DNA reads TGTGCCAGCAGTGGAGCGGGAGGAGGGTACAATGAGCAGTTCTTC. Translation: CASSGAGGGYNEQFF.

J is TRBJ2-1 and V is TRBV4-3; D perhaps matches TRBD1 (6 bases). The CDR3 is 17 amino acids. Germline V gives CDR1 LGHNA, CDR2 YSLEER. V lost 1 base and J lost 7, with 20 bases in between. The CDR3 sequence: CASSQVRQYRVANEQFF. The CDR3 coding sequence is TGCGCCAGCAGCCAAGTCCGCCAGTACAGGGTGGCTAATGAGCAGTTCTTC.

The genes are TRBV27 and TRBJ2-3; D call uncertain. This CDR3 is 14 amino acids long. Trimming left V 3 bases short and J 5 bases short, with 12 bases between. Germline CDR1 MNHEY, CDR2 SMNVEV (reference sequence). The CDR3 spells CASSLVEPRDTQYF. The CDR3 DNA sequence: TGTGCCAGCAGTTTGGTGGAGCCGCGAGATACGCAGTATTTT.

CDR3 in amino acids: CASSDNAGPGGDTQYF. CDR3 DNA: TGTGCCAGCAGTGATAATGCGGGACCGGGAGGAGATACGCAGTATTTT. This chain joins TRBV6-1 and TRBJ2-3; 7 bases match TRBD2. Germline values: CDR1 MNHNS, CDR2 SASEGT. The CDR3 extends over 16 amino acids. After removal of 3 bases from V and 5 bases from J, the junction contained 11 bases not matched to a gene.

The chain recombines TRBV7-9 with TRBJ2-1; D remains unclear. The CDR3 sequence is 14 residues long. With 5 bases removed from V and 4 bases from J, the gap between germline ends came to 12 bases. Germline loops: CDR1 SEHNR, CDR2 FQNEAQ (reference sequence). The CDR3 sequence: CASSKPLDYNEQFF. The DNA of the CDR3 is TGTGCCAGCAGCAAACCTCTCGATTACAATGAGCAGTTCTTC.

This chain links TRBV6-5 with TRBJ1-1, with 8 bases identical to TRBD1. The length of the CDR3 is 15 residues. The V gene's germline CDR1 is MNHEY and CDR2 SVGAGI. V lost 0 bases, J lost 5 bases, and 5 bases stayed unmatched. The CDR3 region has the DNA TGTGCCAGCAGTTACTCCAGGGGGCCGGGAACTGAAGCTTTCTTT. Translation: CASSYSRGPGTEAFF.

This clone was found many times. V is TRBV11-2 and J is TRBJ2-3; 9 nucleotides align to TRBD1. The CDR3 runs to 17 residues. Germline CDR1 SGHAT, CDR2 FQNNGV. Trimming at V came to 0 bases and at J to 5 bases, leaving 9 bases not matched to a gene. The CDR3 nucleotides read TGTGCCAGCAGCTTAGAAACCGACAGGGGGAGGAGAGATACGCAGTATTTT. Protein sequence: CASSLETDRGRRDTQYF.

This chain links TRBV4-1 with TRBJ1-4; TRBD1 might be the D (5 bases). The CDR3 has 15 amino acids. V was clipped by 5 bases and J by 4 bases, with 14 bases between them. Germline lookup yields CDR1 MGHRA and CDR2 YSYEKL. Written as DNA, the CDR3 is TGCGCCAGCAGCAATCAGGGAACTGATAATGAAAAACTGTTTTTT. Translating gives CASSNQGTDNEKLFF.